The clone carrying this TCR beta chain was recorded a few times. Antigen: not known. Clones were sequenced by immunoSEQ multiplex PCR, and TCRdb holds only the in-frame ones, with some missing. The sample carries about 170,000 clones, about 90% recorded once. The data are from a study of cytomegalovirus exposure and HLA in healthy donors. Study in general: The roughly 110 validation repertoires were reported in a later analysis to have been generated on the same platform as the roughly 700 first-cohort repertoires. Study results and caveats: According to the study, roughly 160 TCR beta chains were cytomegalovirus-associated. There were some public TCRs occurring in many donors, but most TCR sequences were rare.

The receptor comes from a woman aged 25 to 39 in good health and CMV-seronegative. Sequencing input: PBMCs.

CDR3 sequence reads: CASSQVQDTGELFF. The CDR3, as DNA: TGCGCCAGCAGCCAAGTACAGGACACCGGGGAGCTGTTTTTT. The rearrangement joins TRBV4-3 to TRBJ2-2, with TRBD1 as a possible D gene (5 bases). Germline values: CDR1 LGHNA, CDR2 YSLEER. V shed 1 base and J shed 3 bases, with 6 bases lying between them. The CDR3 runs to 14 residues.